These T cell receptor beta chains were read from a single sample in a study of response to subunit inactivated influenza vaccine. TCRdb reprocessed the RT-PCR reads with MiXCR, giving one entry per CDR3 protein. The repertoire has around 520,000 distinct CDR3 sequences, 12% of them found once; the top ten carry roughly 10%. Sequenced material: PBMCs from blood, taken on the day of vaccination. The source is a middle-aged man who received an inactivated influenza vaccine. Both conserved end residues are part of each CDR3. Fields, in order: CDR3 length, V gene, D gene, clone size, J gene, CDR3 protein. A D gene is named only where the DNA matches it firmly. Only part of the rows carry a size: once, few, many, or a class if the clone is expanded.

17	TRBV7-9	TRBD2	.	TRBJ2-3	CASSSGLAVHLTDTQYF
15	TRBV5-5	.	many	TRBJ2-7	CASSSTRTVSYEQYF
16	TRBV12-3/TRBV12-4	.	few	TRBJ2-3	CASSTRGATSTDTQYF
14	TRBV27	TRBD1	.	TRBJ1-5	CASKKDRRNQPQHF
16	TRBV5-1	TRBD1	.	TRBJ1-1	CASSPNIQGARTEAFF
15	TRBV18	.	.	TRBJ2-7	CASSSRAARTYEHYF
12	TRBV20-1	.	few	TRBJ2-5	CSARAGQETQYF
17	TRBV5-1	.	few	TRBJ2-3	CASSLLPPGPATDTQYF
15	TRBV9	.	few	TRBJ2-3	CASSVGGGDTDTQYF
13	TRBV20-1	TRBD1	many	TRBJ1-2	CSATSGTDYGYTF
16	TRBV7-2	.	once	TRBJ2-5	CASSPGFSGLRETQYF
16	TRBV29-1	TRBD2	few	TRBJ2-1	CSAPAPGLAADNEQFF
14	TRBV20-1	TRBD2	many	TRBJ2-7	CSARRPSGSYEQYF
15	TRBV9	TRBD1	.	TRBJ2-7	CASSAKADRVYEQYF
12	TRBV20-1	.	many	TRBJ2-7	CSASGSSYEQYF
15	TRBV5-1	.	many	TRBJ2-2	CASSLKGTNTGELFF
15	TRBV29-1	TRBD1	few	TRBJ2-5	CSARTGTTPAETQYF
15	TRBV6-5	.	.	TRBJ2-7	CASSSTGTYSYEQYF
12	TRBV2	.	many	TRBJ2-7	CASSTGDFEQYF
13	TRBV5-6	.	many	TRBJ2-7	CASSQGQIYEQYF
15	TRBV28	.	.	TRBJ2-1	CASALGRAFYNEQFF
15	TRBV12-3/TRBV12-4	TRBD2	few	TRBJ2-2	CASSGTSGGVGELFF
15	TRBV12-3/TRBV12-4	TRBD2	many	TRBJ2-6	CASSQRETGANVLTF
13	TRBV19	.	few	TRBJ2-7	CASDAGTMSEQYF
16	TRBV9	TRBD2	.	TRBJ2-1	CASSGVSGRTLNEQFF
12	TRBV2	TRBD1	few	TRBJ1-4	CASSGARQGEHF
13	TRBV12-3/TRBV12-4	TRBD1	few	TRBJ1-2	CASSPGQGTGYTF
15	TRBV24-1	.	many	TRBJ2-5	CATSDASHFQETQYF
14	TRBV5-1	TRBD1	.	TRBJ1-5	CASSFTGDEQPQHF
11	TRBV6-1	.	few	TRBJ1-2	CASSGKQNNTF
12	TRBV7-8	.	few	TRBJ2-1	CASSLGGNIPFF
17	TRBV9	.	.	TRBJ2-3	CASSVRRGGGITDTQYF
17	TRBV28	TRBD1	few	TRBJ1-1	CASSFETGGRGGTEAFF
15	TRBV7-9	TRBD1	few	TRBJ2-7	CASSRDSPYSYEQYF
16	TRBV7-9	.	.	TRBJ2-5	CASSLALGRIQETQYF
14	TRBV20-1	.	many	TRBJ1-5	CSARLGVGNQPQHF
17	TRBV12-3/TRBV12-4	.	many	TRBJ2-1	CASSDSFAAKTYNEQFF
16	TRBV7-9	TRBD1	few	TRBJ2-5	CASSSEQGASRETQYF
15	TRBV7-9	TRBD1	many	TRBJ2-5	CASSLGRGTDETQYF
16	TRBV5-1	TRBD2	.	TRBJ2-3	CASSLEAGDYLDTQYF
13	TRBV5-4	.	.	TRBJ1-5	CASSPEVNQPQHF
14	TRBV12-3/TRBV12-4	TRBD2	many	TRBJ2-7	CASSLAGGSYEQYF